The T cell receptor beta chain described here comes from a study of blood T cell repertoires in COVID-19. Overall study: T cells, B-cell-depleted T cells, or PBMCs supplied cDNA or gDNA.

Generated by immunoSEQ multiplex PCR, the TCRdb table keeps only in-frame clones and is missing some. The data show under 300,000 clones, with approximately 85% seen just once and approximately 2% held by the top ten. Before being deemed recovered, Cohort 3 donors had two negative PCRs, clearance, or symptom resolution. The CDR3 has 14 amino acids. V lost 4 bases and J lost 2, with 8 bases in between. Germline V gene sequence: CDR1 ENHRY, CDR2 SYGVKD. Sequencing was performed on PBMCs or T cells enriched from blood (not recorded which). This rearrangement joins TRBV10-3 to TRBJ2-2; possible D gene TRBD2, 5 bases. The receptor was derived from a woman aged 45-59 years who had recovered from COVID-19. DNA of the CDR3: TGTGCCATCAGTGCGGGGTCTAACACCGGGGAGCTGTTTTTT. Residues: CAISAGSNTGELFF.